Presented here are 30 T cell receptor beta chains from one specimen sequenced in a study of identical twins. Via MiXCR, TCRdb re-called the 5' RACE reads, giving one row per CDR3 protein. Of about 530,000 distinct CDR3 sequences listed, roughly 15% were seen once; the top ten hold more than 0.4%. Another study also made use of these data, one on yellow fever vaccine responses in identical twins.

The sequenced sample consisted of CD4+ T cells sorted from blood. The receptors come from a woman between 18 and 29 years old in good health.

This clonotype has just a few counts. V usage is TRBV11-2 and J usage is TRBJ1-6, with TRBD1 as a possible D gene (5 bases). With 5 bases removed from V and 7 bases from J, the gap between germline ends came to 15 bases. The germline V gene encodes CDR1 SGHAT and CDR2 FQNNGV. The length of the CDR3 is 15 residues. CDR3 amino acids: CASSPRGRLNSPLHF. The CDR3 coding sequence is TGTGCCAGCAGCCCACGGGGACGGCTAAATTCACCCCTCCACTTT.

CDR3 residues: CASSSQSGPLYNEQFF. The CDR3 bases are TGTGCCAGCAGCTCCCAGTCGGGACCCTTATACAATGAGCAGTTCTTC. The chain carries TRBV7-9 and TRBJ2-1; D is tentatively TRBD1 or TRBD2 (5 bases each). V was trimmed by 4 bases and J by 4 bases, leaving 17 bases between them. This CDR3 contains 16 residues. Germline values: CDR1 SEHNR, CDR2 FQNEAQ (reference sequence).

This clonotype has just a few counts. This chain joins TRBV12-3 or TRBV12-4 and TRBJ1-2; 10 bases match TRBD1. This CDR3 is built from 16 residues. V trimming: 5 bases; J trimming: 4 bases; junction bases outside the gene matches: 10. The CDR3 region is CASSEWGQGPIYGYTF. CDR3 in DNA: TGTGCCAGCAGTGAATGGGGACAGGGGCCGATCTATGGCTACACCTTC.

In this sample, this clonotype turned up many times. The chain combines TRBV29-1 with TRBJ2-1, with 7 bases matching TRBD1. The CDR3 sequence is 14 residues long. The V segment lost 6 bases and the J segment 9 bases; nucleotides outside the gene matches: 14. Germline CDR1 reads SQVTM; CDR2 reads ANQGSEA. CDR3 DNA: TGCAGCGTCCCTCGACAGGGAATAGGCGCTGAGCAGTTCTTC. Encoded protein: CSVPRQGIGAEQFF.

This clonotype was seen only a few times. The chain has TRBV28 and TRBJ1-5; D remains unclear. The length of the CDR3 is 14 residues. Trimming removed 5 bases from V and 3 bases from J, with 11 bases in between. Germline CDR1 is MDHEN and CDR2 is SYDVKM. The CDR3 nucleotides are TGTGCCAGCAGTGCCCCGACGACCAATCAGCCCCAGCATTTT. Protein: CASSAPTTNQPQHF. The full variable domain, in which reference TRBV28 and TRBJ1-5 provide the parts outside the CDR3, is DVKVTQSSRYLVKRTGEKVFLECVQDMDHENMFWYRQDPGLGLRLIYFSYDVKMKEKGDIPEGYSVSREKKERFSLILESASTNQTSMYLCASSAPTTNQPQHFGDGTRLSIL.

This clonotype was recorded a few times. The chain has TRBV5-5 and TRBJ2-3, with D possibly matching TRBD1 (6 bases). The germline V gene has CDR1 SGHKS and CDR2 YYEKEE (reference sequence). Trimming left V 8 bases short and J 2 bases short, with 15 bases between. The CDR3 is made up of 14 amino acids. The CDR3: CASHRGTHTDTQYF. The CDR3 DNA follows: TGTGCCAGTCATAGGGGGACCCACACAGATACGCAGTATTTT.

The chain combines TRBV9 with TRBJ2-5; 7 bases are a match to TRBD1. The V gene's germline CDR1 is SGDLS and CDR2 YYNGEE. The CDR3 loop spans 14 amino acids. Trimming cost V 4 bases and J 4 bases; bases outside gene matches: 7. This chain's CDR3 is CASSPRGPGETQYF. The CDR3 region has the DNA TGTGCCAGCAGCCCAAGGGGGCCAGGAGAGACCCAGTACTTC.

This clonotype occurred a few times. The chain has TRBV12-3 or TRBV12-4 and TRBJ2-7, with a tentative D call TRBD2 (7 bases). Trimming shortened V by 3 bases and J by 4 bases, and 13 bases separated the two germline ends. The length of the CDR3 is 14 residues. The CDR3 protein is CASSFEQGGYEQYF. DNA of the CDR3: TGTGCCAGCAGTTTCGAACAGGGAGGGTACGAGCAGTACTTC.

This clonotype was seen more than once but under ten times. The chain couples TRBV4-1 to TRBJ2-3; TRBD2 is a possible D gene (6 bases). The CDR3 runs to 13 residues. From germline, CDR1 is MGHRA and CDR2 YSYEKL. Trimming left V 5 bases short and J 9 bases short, with 15 bases between. CDR3 residues: CASSATGDFTQYF. The CDR3 DNA reads as TGCGCCAGCAGCGCCACGGGGGACTTCACGCAGTATTTT.

The chain uses TRBV3-1 and TRBJ2-1, with 10 bases identical to TRBD2. Germline V lookup: CDR1 LGHDT, CDR2 YNNKEL (reference sequence). CDR3 length equals 15 residues. Trimming cost V 5 bases and J 7 bases; bases outside gene matches: 8. The CDR3 reads CASSGTSGARNEQFF. CDR3 nucleotides: TGTGCCAGCAGCGGTACTAGCGGGGCCAGAAATGAGCAGTTCTTC.

This chain uses TRBV28 with TRBJ1-6, with TRBD1 as a possible D gene (6 bases). Looked up from germline, CDR1 is MDHEN and CDR2 is SYDVKM. The CDR3 contains 15 residues. Between the trimmed V and J ends, which lost 6 bases and 6 bases, there was a span of 15 bases. CDR3 loop: CASSYIGGGNSPLHF. For the CDR3, the DNA is TGTGCCAGCAGCTATATAGGGGGAGGTAATTCACCCCTCCACTTT.

The rearrangement uses TRBV4-1 and TRBJ2-1; 8 bases fit TRBD2. Germline trimming cut 0 bases from V and 3 bases from J; bases unmatched to any gene: 7. Per the germline V gene, CDR1 is MGHRA and CDR2 is YSYEKL. The CDR3 runs 17 residues. For the CDR3, the DNA is TGCGCCAGCAGCCAAGAATGGCTAGCGGGTTTCTACAATGAGCAGTTCTTC. It encodes CASSQEWLAGFYNEQFF.

Only a few counts were recorded for this clonotype. The chain employs TRBV6-5 and TRBJ2-4, with TRBD2 identical over 9 bases. CDR3 length: 16 amino acids. Germline CDR1 is MNHEY and CDR2 is SVGAGI. Losses at the gene ends were 4 bases for V and 4 bases for J; bases not matched to a gene: 8. The CDR3 here is CASSWGSGGHKNIQYF. The CDR3 DNA reads TGTGCCAGCAGTTGGGGAAGCGGGGGGCATAAAAACATTCAGTACTTC.

The J gene is TRBJ2-1, the V gene TRBV10-3; TRBD2 aligns across 9 bases. The CDR3 is made up of 15 amino acids. Germline V gene lookup returns CDR1 ENHRY and CDR2 SYGVKD. The V and J ends lost 6 bases and 6 bases, in that order; junction bases with no gene match: 9. The CDR3, as DNA: TGTGCCATCAGAGAGGGACTAGCCGTTAGCAATGAGCAGTTCTTC. Amino acid sequence: CAIREGLAVSNEQFF.

The CDR3 loop is CASSLPGGGDTQYF. As DNA, the CDR3 is TGTGCCAGCAGCTTACCCGGGGGCGGAGATACGCAGTATTTT. The chain is built from TRBV7-9 and TRBJ2-3, with D perhaps matching TRBD1 or TRBD2 (6 bases each). This CDR3 is 14 amino acids long. Germline CDR1 is SEHNR and CDR2 is FQNEAQ (reference sequence). With 2 bases removed from V and 5 bases from J, the gap between germline ends came to 11 bases.

This clonotype has just a few counts. This sequence joins TRBV12-3 or TRBV12-4 and TRBJ2-1; D call uncertain. The CDR3 totals 12 residues. The ends were cut back, 6 bases at V and 3 bases at J, with 6 bases in the middle. The CDR3 region has the DNA TGTGCCAGCAGCCGTATCTACAATGAGCAGTTCTTC. Protein product: CASSRIYNEQFF.

V is TRBV12-3 or TRBV12-4 and J is TRBJ1-5; D remains ambiguous. Trimming left V 6 bases short and J 4 bases short, with 7 bases between. The CDR3 consists of 12 residues. This CDR3 reads CASRLTNQPQHF. Written as DNA, the CDR3 is TGTGCCAGCAGACTCACGAATCAGCCCCAGCATTTT.

This chain joins TRBV4-1 and TRBJ2-1; maybe TRBD1 (7 bases). The V end lost 6 bases, the J end lost 6 bases, and 18 bases lay between the germline ends. Per the germline V gene, CDR1 is MGHRA and CDR2 is YSYEKL. This CDR3 has 15 amino acids. Written as DNA, the CDR3 is TGCGCCAGCAGTACTACCACCCAGGGGGGCAATGAGCAGTTCTTC. It translates to CASSTTTQGGNEQFF.

This clonotype was found a few times. The rearrangement links TRBV11-1 to TRBJ2-4; D tentatively reads TRBD1 or TRBD2 (5 bases each). Germline V gene data show CDR1 as SGHAT and CDR2 as FQDESV (reference sequence). V was pared by 1 base and J by 0 bases, with 22 bases between. The CDR3 totals 20 residues. In nucleotides, the CDR3 is TGTGCCAGCAGCTTAGGGGGGTCCACTTTGGGCCATCTAGCCAAAAACATTCAGTACTTC. Protein sequence: CASSLGGSTLGHLAKNIQYF.

The V call is TRBV20-1, the J call TRBJ2-5, with D possibly being TRBD2 (6 bases). In germline, CDR1 is DFQATT, CDR2 SNEGSKA (reference sequence). V was clipped by 4 bases and J by 5 bases, with 20 bases between them. The CDR3 contains 15 residues. CDR3 sequence: CSAISGLQLVETQYF. DNA of the CDR3: TGCAGTGCTATAAGCGGGCTCCAACTCGTGGAGACCCAGTACTTC.

The chain is built from TRBV5-1 and TRBJ1-2; TRBD1 agrees at 7 bases. The CDR3 has 15 residues. CDR1 and CDR2 (germline): SGHRS, YFSETQ. J lost 0 bases, V lost 4 bases, and 6 bases had no gene match. CDR3 amino acids: CASSATGATNYGYTF. CDR3 nucleotide sequence: TGCGCCAGCAGCGCCACAGGGGCAACTAACTATGGCTACACCTTC. The full variable domain, rest sourced from reference TRBV5-1 and TRBJ1-2, is KAGVTQTPRYLIKTRGQQVTLSCSPISGHRSVSWYQQTPGQGLQFLFEYFSETQRNKGNFPGRFSGRQFSNSRSEMNVSTLELGDSALYLCASSATGATNYGYTFGSGTRLTVV.

This clonotype was counted only a few times. This chain connects TRBV20-1 to TRBJ2-5, with TRBD2 matching 9 bases. The ends lost 6 bases at V and 5 bases at J; junction bases unmatched: 10. CDR3 length equals 14 residues. Per germline, CDR1 DFQATT and CDR2 SNEGSKA (reference sequence). Here the CDR3 DNA reads TGCAGTGCCCAGATGCGGGGGGGCGGTGAGACCCAGTACTTC. Protein: CSAQMRGGGETQYF.

The gene calls are TRBV18 and TRBJ1-1; possible D gene TRBD1, 5 bases. With 2 bases removed from V and 7 bases from J, the gap between germline ends came to 8 bases. The CDR3 runs to 12 residues. Per the germline V gene, CDR1 is KGHSH and CDR2 is LQKENI. Here the CDR3 reads CASSPGGYEAFF. CDR3 coding DNA: TGTGCCAGCTCACCAGGGGGGTATGAAGCTTTCTTT.

CDR3 coding DNA: TGTGCCAGCAGTCCCCCCCCGGGACTCCACAATGAGCAGTTCTTC. Encoded protein: CASSPPPGLHNEQFF. The chain links TRBV28 to TRBJ2-1; tentatively, D is TRBD2 (6 bases). This CDR3 has 15 residues. Trimming removed 5 bases from V and 5 bases from J, with 16 bases in between. CDR1 is MDHEN, CDR2 SYDVKM, per germline.

The sample holds a few counts of this clonotype. The V gene is TRBV10-3, the J gene TRBJ1-1, with TRBD1 matching 10 bases. V was clipped by 6 bases and J by 4 bases; unmatched bases: 5. The V gene's germline CDR1 is ENHRY and CDR2 SYGVKD. This CDR3 has 14 residues. The CDR3 here is CAIRTDRGATEAFF. DNA for the CDR3: TGTGCCATCAGAACGGACAGGGGGGCCACTGAAGCTTTCTTT.

This chain connects TRBV5-1 to TRBJ2-2; D gene uncertain. Between the trimmed V and J ends, which lost 0 bases and 1 base, there was a span of 10 bases. This CDR3 comprises 16 residues. CDR1 and CDR2 (germline): SGHRS, YFSETQ. For the CDR3, the DNA is TGCGCCAGCAGCTTGGGGCTCGGATGGAACACCGGGGAGCTGTTTTTT. Translating it yields CASSLGLGWNTGELFF.

This clonotype was counted a few times. This chain uses TRBV12-3 or TRBV12-4 with TRBJ1-6; 7 bases line up with TRBD1. The CDR3 totals 14 residues. V gave up 6 bases and J gave up 9 bases; unmatched junction bases: 8. In DNA, the CDR3 is TGTGCCAGCAGCTCGGCGGGGGACAGTTCACCCCTCCACTTT. The encoded protein is CASSSAGDSSPLHF.

The V call is TRBV5-1, the J call TRBJ2-3; D not certain. The CDR3 spans 14 residues. Per the germline V gene, CDR1 is SGHRS and CDR2 is YFSETQ. V lost 3 bases and J 0 bases, leaving 8 bases between the germline ends. CDR3 nucleotides: TGCGCCAGCAGCTCCTTGTCTAGCACAGATACGCAGTATTTT. It encodes CASSSLSSTDTQYF. Full variable domain (rest looked up from reference TRBV5-1 and TRBJ2-3): KAGVTQTPRYLIKTRGQQVTLSCSPISGHRSVSWYQQTPGQGLQFLFEYFSETQRNKGNFPGRFSGRQFSNSRSEMNVSTLELGDSALYLCASSSLSSTDTQYFGPGTRLTVL.

This clonotype was counted many times. V and J are TRBV27 and TRBJ1-6; perhaps TRBD1 as D (5 bases). Trimming took off 3 bases at V and 6 bases at J, with 12 bases between the two ends. The CDR3 is made up of 15 amino acids. Germline V gene lookup returns CDR1 MNHEY and CDR2 SMNVEV (reference sequence). CDR3: CASSFPRRGNSPLHF. CDR3 in DNA: TGTGCCAGCAGTTTCCCAAGAAGGGGTAATTCACCCCTCCACTTT.

The rearrangement links TRBV6-5 to TRBJ2-2; a weak D match, TRBD1 (5 bases). Germline CDR1 reads MNHEY; CDR2 reads SVGAGI. Trimming took off 2 bases at V and 8 bases at J, with 12 bases between the two ends. The CDR3 extends over 14 amino acids. The CDR3 region has the DNA TGTGCCAGCAGTTACGGGGCGTCCATGGGGGAGCTGTTTTTT. Its protein is CASSYGASMGELFF.